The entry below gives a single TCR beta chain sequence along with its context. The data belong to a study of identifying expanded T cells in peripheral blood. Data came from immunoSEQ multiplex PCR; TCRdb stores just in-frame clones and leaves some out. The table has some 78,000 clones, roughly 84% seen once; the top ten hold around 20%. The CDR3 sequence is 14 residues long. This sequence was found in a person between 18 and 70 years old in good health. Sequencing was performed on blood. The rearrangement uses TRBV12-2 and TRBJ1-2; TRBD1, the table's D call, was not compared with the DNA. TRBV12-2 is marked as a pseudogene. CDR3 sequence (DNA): TGTGCAAGTCGCTTAGATTCAGTTAACTATGGCTACACCTTC. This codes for CASRLDSVNYGYTF.